This T cell receptor (beta chain) was identified during a study of T cells expressing NK-cell markers (dated by TCRdb to about 2020). Background for the entire study: In sorted CD3+CD56+NKG2C+, CD3+CD56+NKG2C- and CD3+CD56-NKG2C+ T-cell subsets from roughly 8 donors, TCR beta-chain repertoires were profiled. Of the eight sequenced donors, seven were found to be HCMV-seropositive and one was found to be HCMV-seronegative. All eight donors whose samples were sequenced were randomly selected healthy volunteers, three of them men and five women. Libraries were sequenced as 2 x 150 bp reads on Illumina HiSeq 2000/2500, MiSeq or NextSeq. What the study reported, not specific to this receptor: Those dominant clonotypes were again the most abundant among CD3+CD56-NKG2C+ cells in a few donors, at roughly 25-60.1%. In roughly 6 donors, the dominant CD3+CD56+NKG2C+ clonotypes were found to rank among the top 10 CD8+ clonotypes and to make up 1.0-7.0% of CD8+ T cells. Whether the expanded NKG2C-expressing T cell clones were specific for HCMV antigens remained unclear.

The CDR3 runs 13 amino acids, cysteine and phenylalanine included. The DNA is unrecorded. CDR1 and CDR2 are read off the germline V gene (reference sequence) as DFQATT and SNEGSKA. HCMV serostatus was determined by detecting HCMV-specific IgG in serum with a commercial ELISA kit. Peripheral blood mononuclear cells were isolated from blood by Ficoll density gradient centrifugation. Concerning this clonotype: Its antigen is still unknown.

The listed sequencing device is Illumina HiSeq 2000. TCR beta cDNA libraries were prepared using 5'RACE template switching, which introduced a universal primer site and unique molecular identifiers. cDNA synthesis was primed from the TCR beta constant segment, followed by two successive PCR amplification steps. The authors processed their data as follows. MIGEC was used to demultiplex reads and group reads by UMI, and MiTCR was used to assemble and quantify clonotypes. To exclude erroneous sequences, only TCR cDNA sequences supported by at least two reads were retained. The tcR package was used for downstream repertoire analysis, and clonotypes were matched between fractions using CDR3 nucleotide sequence together with V segment. VDJmatch was used to annotate antigen specificity against VDJdb, with one amino acid substitution in CDR3 permitted. TCRdb reprocessed the reads and provides one entry for every CDR3 protein sequence; no DNA is given. The authors' filters were not applied to this entry. The sample's table covers about 380,000 distinct CDR3 sequences. The top ten hold roughly 5.4% of the sample.

Sequencing was carried out using blood T cells: a sorted CD56 or NKG2C T cell subset, CD4+ or CD8+ T cells, or bulk PBMC T cells (not recorded which). The receptor comes from a man aged 18 to 70 in good health. This chain is built from TRBV20-1 and TRBJ2-7; the TCRdb D gene call, TRBD1, has no DNA to confirm it. This receptor has the CDR3 CSANRDSNYEQYF.